This T cell receptor beta chain came from a study of blood T cell repertoires in COVID-19. On the study more broadly: COVID-19 samples collected from the United States, Italy and Spain covered acute and convalescent phases. Sources were T cells, B-cell-depleted T cells, or PBMCs; the material itself was cDNA or gDNA.

Authors' methods: Amplified reference gene primers provided the basis for estimating nucleated cell counts. Assay used: immunoSEQ multiplex PCR; TCRdb lists only in-frame clones, some missing. D and trimming come from the DNA, and the V and J calls and clone size come from that table. Among under 300,000 clones listed, around 93% were seen once. This CDR3 is 14 amino acids long. Trimming took 3 bases from V and 6 from J; bases not matched to a gene: 3. CDR1 is MNHEY, CDR2 SMNVEV, per germline (reference sequence). Participant-reported clinical history was the basis for cohort assignment. The J gene is TRBJ2-1, the V gene TRBV27; 9 bases are shared with TRBD2. The sequence derives from a human donor in a cohort exposed to, infected with or recovered from COVID-19 (not recorded which). The donor label of this sample is uncertain. The sample consisted of PBMCs or T cells enriched from blood (not recorded which). The CDR3 sequence: CASSLRGGPNEQFF. The CDR3 DNA sequence: TGTGCCAGCAGTTTGCGGGGGGGCCCCAATGAGCAGTTCTTC.